The present TCR beta chain was sequenced within a study of shared clonotypes between healthy human individuals. Background on the study: The cohort had two women and a few men, ages 18 to 49. Study observations and caveats: Among the subsets, naive ones generally showed larger estimated richness than memory ones. In contrast to clonotypes shared by all four donors, non-shared clonotypes had lower generation probabilities.

As defined, naive CD8 cells were CD45RO-negative and positively selected for CCR7, with terminally differentiated effector memory CD45RA+ cells excluded. About this clone itself: Its antigen remains unidentified.

Profiling relied on immunoSEQ multiplex PCR, and the TCRdb table lists in-frame clones only, not all of them. The data contain a few million clones, around 93% of them singletons. The sequencing sample was made of naive CD8+ T cells from PBMCs. This TCR was sampled from a man aged 18-30 years in good health. Some clones in this sample may be carry-over from other donors' samples.

The chain's CDR3 is CASSEVREVANTGELFF. DNA of the CDR3: TGTGCCAGCAGCGAGGTCAGGGAGGTGGCGAACACCGGGGAGCTGTTTTTT. The chain is built from TRBV9 and TRBJ2-2; D is possibly TRBD2 (6 bases). Germline CDR1 reads SGDLS; CDR2 reads YYNGEE. Trimming removed 3 bases at V and 0 bases at J, with 15 bases between. The CDR3 is 17 amino acids.